In its sample, the clone carrying this T cell receptor (beta chain) was seen many times. All patients picked for sequencing had shown, by flow cytometry, an expansion of CD8+CD57+ cells. This sample is part of a study of CD8+CD57+ T cells in acquired aplastic anemia. CDR3 length: 15 amino acids. After removal of 7 bases from V and 2 bases from J, the junction contained 7 bases not matched to a gene. The germline CDR1 and CDR2 sequences are MNHEY and SVGEGT. Profiling that covered TCR beta VDJ and CDR3 relied on genomic DNA as its template. TCRdb re-derived calls from the reads in MiXCR, one entry per CDR3 protein. The data contain fewer than 250,000 distinct CDR3 sequences, 40% to 50% of them seen just once; the ten biggest clones take up 6.5% to 8%.

The V call is TRBV6-2 or TRBV6-3, the J call TRBJ2-7; 11 nucleotides agree with TRBD2. Sequenced: sorted CD4+, CD8+, or CD8+CD57+ T cells (not recorded which) from PBMCs. This clonotype was obtained from a human donor with aplastic anemia. The CDR3 DNA sequence: TGTGCCAGCAACTTACTAGCGGGGGCTGCCTACGAGCAGTACTTC. Protein sequence: CASNLLAGAAYEQYF.